This T cell receptor beta chain originates from a study of T cells in Graves' hyperthyroidism and ophthalmopathy. Turning to the study itself: Peripheral blood draws took place at initial diagnosis, ahead of any treatment. The study's findings and limits: Appearing also in blood were most of the thyroid clonotypes expanded above 0.001.

For the diagnoses, clinical symptoms, serum thyroxine and TRAb, thyroid ultrasound and orbital computed tomography were used. PBMCs came from around 9.7 ml fresh peripheral blood. Authors of the study amplified TCR beta CDR3 regions from RNA transcripts. A first-round RT-PCR of the TCR CDR3 used the HTBI primer set. MiXCR, run by TCRdb on the multiplex PCR reads, gives a single entry per CDR3 protein. The sample lists about 380,000 distinct CDR3 sequences; about 14% were seen once. V lost 0 bases and J lost 9; bases outside the gene matches: 6. Germline CDR1 is WNHNN and CDR2 is SYGVQD (reference sequence). The CDR3 consists of 15 residues. This clonotype turned up a few times. Its antigen remains unknown.

The sample comprised blood. V and J are TRBV10-1 and TRBJ2-3; 10 nucleotides line up with TRBD2. The clonotype comes from a woman aged 25-40 years with Graves' ophthalmopathy. The CDR3 coding sequence is TGCGCCAGCAGTGAGTCTAGCGGGGGGAGTAGGACGCAGTATTTT. Its translation is CASSESSGGSRTQYF.